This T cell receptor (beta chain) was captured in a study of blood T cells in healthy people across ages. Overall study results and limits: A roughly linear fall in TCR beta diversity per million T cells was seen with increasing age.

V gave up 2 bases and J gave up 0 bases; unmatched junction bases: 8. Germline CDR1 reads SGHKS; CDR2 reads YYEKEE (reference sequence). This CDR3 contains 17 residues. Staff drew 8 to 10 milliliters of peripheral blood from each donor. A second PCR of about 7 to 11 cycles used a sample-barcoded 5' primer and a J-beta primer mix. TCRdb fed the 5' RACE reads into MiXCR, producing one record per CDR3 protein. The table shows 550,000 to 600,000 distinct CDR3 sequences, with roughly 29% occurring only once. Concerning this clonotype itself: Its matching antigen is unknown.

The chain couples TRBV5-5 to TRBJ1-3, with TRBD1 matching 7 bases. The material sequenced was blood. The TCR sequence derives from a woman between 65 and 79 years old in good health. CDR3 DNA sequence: TGTGCCAGCAGCTTCGCTCACAGGGGCCCCTCTGGAAACACCATATATTTT. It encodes CASSFAHRGPSGNTIYF.